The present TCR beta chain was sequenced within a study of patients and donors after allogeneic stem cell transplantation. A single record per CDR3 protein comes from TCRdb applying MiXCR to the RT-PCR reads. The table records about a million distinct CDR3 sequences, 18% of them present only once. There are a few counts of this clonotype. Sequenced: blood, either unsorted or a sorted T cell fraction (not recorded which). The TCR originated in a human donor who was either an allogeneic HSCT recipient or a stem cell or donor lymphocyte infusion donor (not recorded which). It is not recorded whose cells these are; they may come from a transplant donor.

The CDR3 loop is CASSYLASGTNTGELFF. CDR3 in DNA: TGTGCCAGCAGTTACCTCGCTAGCGGGACGAACACCGGGGAGCTGTTTTTT. The rearrangement links TRBV6-5 to TRBJ2-2, with 9 bases aligning to TRBD2. Germline CDR1 MNHEY, CDR2 SVGAGI. This CDR3 is built from 17 residues. The trim removed 2 bases at V and 0 bases at J, leaving 4 bases unmatched.